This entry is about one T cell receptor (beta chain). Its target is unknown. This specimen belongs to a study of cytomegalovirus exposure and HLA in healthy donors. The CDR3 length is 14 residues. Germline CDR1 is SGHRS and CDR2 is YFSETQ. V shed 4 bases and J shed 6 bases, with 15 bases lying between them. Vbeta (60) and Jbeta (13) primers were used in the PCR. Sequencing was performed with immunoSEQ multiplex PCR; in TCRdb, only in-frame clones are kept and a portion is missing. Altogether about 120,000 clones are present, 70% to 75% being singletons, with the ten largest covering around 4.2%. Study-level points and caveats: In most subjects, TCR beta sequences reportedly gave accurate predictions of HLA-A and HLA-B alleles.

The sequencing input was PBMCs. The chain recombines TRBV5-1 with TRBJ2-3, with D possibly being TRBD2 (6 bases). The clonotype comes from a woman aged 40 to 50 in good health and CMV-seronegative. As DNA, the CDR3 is TGCGCCAGCAGCACCAACCCCGGAGGGGATACGCAGTATTTT. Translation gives CASSTNPGGDTQYF.